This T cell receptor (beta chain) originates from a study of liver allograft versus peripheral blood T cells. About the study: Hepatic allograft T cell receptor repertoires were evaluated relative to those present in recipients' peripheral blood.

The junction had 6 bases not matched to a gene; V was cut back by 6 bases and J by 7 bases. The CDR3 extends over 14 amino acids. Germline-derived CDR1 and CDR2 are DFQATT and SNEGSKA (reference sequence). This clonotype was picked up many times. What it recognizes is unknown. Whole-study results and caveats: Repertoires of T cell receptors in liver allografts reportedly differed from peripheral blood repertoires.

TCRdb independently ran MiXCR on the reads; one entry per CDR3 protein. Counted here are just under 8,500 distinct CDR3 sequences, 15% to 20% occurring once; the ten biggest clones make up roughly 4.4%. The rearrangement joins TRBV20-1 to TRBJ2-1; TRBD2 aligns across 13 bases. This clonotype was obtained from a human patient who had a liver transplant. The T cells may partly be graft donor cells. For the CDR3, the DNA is TGCAGTGCGACCGGGACTAGCGGGATAAATGAGCAGTTCTTC. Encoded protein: CSATGTSGINEQFF.